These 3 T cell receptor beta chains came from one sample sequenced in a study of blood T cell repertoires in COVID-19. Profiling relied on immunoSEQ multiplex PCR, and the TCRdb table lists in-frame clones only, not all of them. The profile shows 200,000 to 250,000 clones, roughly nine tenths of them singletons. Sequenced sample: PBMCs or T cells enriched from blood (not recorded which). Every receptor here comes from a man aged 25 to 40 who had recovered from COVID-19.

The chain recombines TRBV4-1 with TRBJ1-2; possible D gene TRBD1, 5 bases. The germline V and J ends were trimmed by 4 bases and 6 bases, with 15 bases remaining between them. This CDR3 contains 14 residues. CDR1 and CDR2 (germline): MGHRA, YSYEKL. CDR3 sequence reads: CASSPLVGANGYTF. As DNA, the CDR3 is TGCGCCAGCAGCCCCCTGGTAGGGGCAAATGGCTACACCTTC.

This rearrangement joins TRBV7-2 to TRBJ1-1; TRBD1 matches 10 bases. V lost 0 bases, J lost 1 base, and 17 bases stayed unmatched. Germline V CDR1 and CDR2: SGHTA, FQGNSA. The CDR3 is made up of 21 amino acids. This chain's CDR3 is CASSLADIRSGTGVRNTEAFF. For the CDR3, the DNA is TGTGCCAGCAGCTTAGCGGATATTAGATCCGGGACAGGGGTTAGGAACACTGAAGCTTTCTTT.

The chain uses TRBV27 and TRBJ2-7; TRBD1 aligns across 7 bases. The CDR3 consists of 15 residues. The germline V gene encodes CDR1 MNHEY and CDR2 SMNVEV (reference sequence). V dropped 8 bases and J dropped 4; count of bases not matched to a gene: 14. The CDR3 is CASSSDRTFAYEQYF. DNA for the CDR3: TGTGCCAGCTCTTCGGACAGGACGTTCGCGTACGAGCAGTACTTC.